The rows below give T cell receptor beta chains drawn from one sample of a study of blood T cells in healthy people across ages. Each CDR3 protein gets one entry after TCRdb re-called the 5' RACE reads with MiXCR. This sample has over 950,000 distinct CDR3 sequences, with just over 50% found just once. Specimen: blood. These receptors all stem from a woman in her sixties or seventies in good health. Each CDR3 is given with its conserved first and last residue. The order of the fields is V gene, CDR3 length, clone size, D gene, J gene, CDR3 protein, CDR3 DNA. A D gene is named only where the DNA matches it firmly. Clone size, where shown, is once, few, many, or a class for clones that have expanded.

V: TRBV29-1; length: 13; size: -; D: TRBD1; J: TRBJ1-1; CDR3: CSVEDRRNTEAFF; DNA: TGCAGCGTTGAGGACAGGAGGAACACTGAAGCTTTCTTT
V: TRBV29-1; length: 14; size: -; D: TRBD2; J: TRBJ2-3; CDR3: CSVEDTSGTDTQYF; DNA: TGCAGCGTTGAAGATACTAGCGGGACAGATACGCAGTATTTT
V: TRBV6-6; length: 16; size: few; D: TRBD2; J: TRBJ2-3; CDR3: CASSYRSGRGTDTQYF; DNA: TGTGCCAGCAGTTACCGTAGCGGGAGGGGCACAGATACGCAGTATTTT
V: TRBV6-6; length: 17; size: -; D: -; J: TRBJ2-7; CDR3: CASSYSGGGARPYEQYF; DNA: TGTGCCAGCAGTTACTCCGGAGGGGGCGCGAGGCCGTACGAGCAGTACTTC
V: TRBV28; length: 14; size: -; D: -; J: TRBJ2-7; CDR3: CASSPAEVVYEQYF; DNA: TGTGCCAGCAGCCCCGCGGAGGTGGTCTACGAGCAGTACTTC
V: TRBV7-2; length: 17; size: -; D: -; J: TRBJ1-6; CDR3: CASSLVATIFANSPLHF; DNA: TGTGCCAGCAGCTTAGTTGCTACCATTTTTGCAAATTCACCCCTCCACTTT
V: TRBV6-5; length: 14; size: -; D: TRBD2; J: TRBJ2-7; CDR3: CASSYTTSGYEQYF; DNA: TGTGCCAGCAGTTACACGACTAGCGGCTACGAGCAGTACTTC
V: TRBV20-1; length: 17; size: -; D: -; J: TRBJ2-1; CDR3: CSARDLYTSWDYNEQFF; DNA: TGCAGTGCTAGAGACCTTTACACTAGCTGGGACTACAATGAGCAGTTCTTC
V: TRBV24-1; length: 14; size: few; D: -; J: TRBJ1-2; CDR3: CATSDSLGAYGYTF; DNA: TGTGCCACCAGTGATTCGTTAGGAGCCTATGGCTACACCTTC
V: TRBV13; length: 16; size: -; D: TRBD2; J: TRBJ2-3; CDR3: CASSLLSGRATDTQYF; DNA: TGTGCCAGCAGCTTACTGAGCGGGAGGGCCACAGATACGCAGTATTTT
V: TRBV12-3/TRBV12-4; length: 14; size: -; D: -; J: TRBJ2-7; CDR3: CASSVGQGWSEQYF; DNA: TGTGCCAGCAGTGTAGGGCAGGGGTGGTCCGAGCAGTACTTC
V: TRBV7-2; length: 13; size: -; D: -; J: TRBJ2-1; CDR3: CASTQGSYNEQFF; DNA: TGTGCCAGCACTCAAGGCTCCTACAATGAGCAGTTCTTC
V: TRBV12-3/TRBV12-4; length: 14; size: few; D: -; J: TRBJ1-1; CDR3: CASSPGGENTEAFF; DNA: TGCGCCAGCAGTCCCGGTGGAGAGAACACTGAAGCTTTCTTT
V: TRBV20-1; length: 15; size: -; D: TRBD2; J: TRBJ2-7; CDR3: CSASLLAGASYEQYF; DNA: TGCAGTGCTAGTTTACTAGCGGGAGCGTCCTACGAGCAGTACTTC
V: TRBV29-1; length: 11; size: -; D: -; J: TRBJ1-1; CDR3: CSVAANTEAFF; DNA: TGCAGCGTTGCGGCGAACACTGAAGCTTTCTTT
V: TRBV5-1; length: 12; size: -; D: -; J: TRBJ1-1; CDR3: CASSFSGTEAFF; DNA: TGCGCCAGCAGCTTTTCGGGGACTGAAGCTTTCTTT
V: TRBV6-6; length: 14; size: -; D: -; J: TRBJ2-7; CDR3: CASIRDGHSYEQYF; DNA: TGTGCCAGCATCCGGGACGGACACTCCTACGAGCAGTACTTC
V: TRBV5-1; length: 12; size: few; D: -; J: TRBJ2-7; CDR3: CASSANNYEQYF; DNA: TGCGCCAGCAGCGCCAACAACTACGAGCAGTACTTC
V: TRBV2; length: 14; size: -; D: -; J: TRBJ1-4; CDR3: CASSETSGREKLFF; DNA: TGTGCCAGCAGTGAAACCAGCGGAAGGGAAAAACTGTTTTTT
V: TRBV29-1; length: 18; size: few; D: -; J: TRBJ2-7; CDR3: CSVDPLPNLVKRGNEQYF; DNA: TGCAGCGTCGATCCCCTTCCAAACCTAGTGAAGCGTGGGAATGAGCAGTACTTC
V: TRBV5-1; length: 15; size: -; D: -; J: TRBJ2-3; CDR3: CASNLAVSGTDTQYF; DNA: TGCGCCAGCAACTTAGCGGTATCGGGCACAGATACGCAGTATTTT
V: TRBV7-8; length: 14; size: -; D: -; J: TRBJ2-3; CDR3: CASSLDWITDTQYF; DNA: TGTGCCAGCAGCCTGGACTGGATCACAGATACGCAGTATTTT